One sample yielded the 28 T cell receptor beta chains listed below, sequenced in a study of memory CD4+ T cells and cytomegalovirus serostatus (dated by TCRdb to about 2019). The receptor library was made with the immunoSEQ multiplex PCR assay. TCRdb carries this immuneACCESS record with in-frame sequences only. Its versions omit some clonotypes, under half of them owing to an unresolved V gene in the studies checked, with the rest unexplained. A total of 80,000 or so clones appear in this sample, approximately 78% of them only once. The ten largest make up just over 2.5% of the sample. Single viable CD3+CD4+CD8-CD45RO+ cells were sorted as memory CD4+ T cells on a FACSAria II. Sequenced material: memory CD4+ T cells from blood. The source is an adult in good health and CMV-seropositive.

The genes are TRBV9 and TRBJ1-2, with D maybe TRBD1 (6 bases). The V and J ends lost 4 bases and 2 bases respectively, with 18 bases between them. Germline V gene sequence: CDR1 SGDLS, CDR2 YYNGEE. The CDR3 is 16 amino acids. The CDR3 sequence: CASSPEGGVRNYGYTF. DNA for the CDR3: TGTGCCAGCAGCCCCGAGGGGGGAGTGAGAAACTATGGCTACACCTTC.

A single count supports this clone. V gene TRBV2 combines with J gene TRBJ2-7, with D possibly TRBD1 on 6 matching bases. The CDR3 consists of 13 residues. Per germline, CDR1 SNHLY and CDR2 FYNNEI. Trimming removed 6 bases from V and 5 bases from J, with 14 bases in between. As DNA, the CDR3 is TGTGCCAGCAGAATAACAGGACAGAACGAGCAGTACTTC. Translation gives CASRITGQNEQYF.

The V call is TRBV2, the J call TRBJ1-1; D is unclear. Germline V gene data show CDR1 as SNHLY and CDR2 as FYNNEI. This CDR3 comprises 11 residues. Trimming cost V 7 bases and J 11 bases, with 14 bases left between them. The CDR3 nucleotides read TGTGCCAGCAATCGCCGGGGTATGGCTTTCTTT. It codes for CASNRRGMAFF.

The rearrangement joins TRBV27 to TRBJ1-1, with D possibly matching TRBD1 (5 bases). This CDR3 is 16 amino acids long. Germline V lookup: CDR1 MNHEY, CDR2 SMNVEV (reference sequence). Trimming cost V 7 bases and J 0 bases, with 18 bases left between them. The chain's CDR3 is CASTPSKGPLNTEAFF. The CDR3 DNA reads TGTGCCAGCACCCCTTCTAAGGGACCTCTGAACACTGAAGCTTTCTTT.

The DNA of the CDR3 is TGTGCCAGCAGCCAAGTTCCAGGGGAGGTAGCTGAAGCTTTCTTT. It is translated as CASSQVPGEVAEAFF. V and J are TRBV14 and TRBJ1-1, with D possibly matching TRBD1 (6 bases). V lost 1 base and J 6 bases, leaving 15 bases between the germline ends. Looked up from germline, CDR1 is SGHDN and CDR2 is FVKESK. This CDR3 is 15 amino acids long.

The V call is TRBV19, the J call TRBJ2-5; the D gene could be TRBD1 or TRBD2 (5 bases each). Trimming took off 5 bases at V and 4 bases at J, with 17 bases between the two ends. Germline CDR1 LNHDA, CDR2 SQIVND (reference sequence). This CDR3 comprises 15 residues. The CDR3 region has the DNA TGTGCCAGTAGTGGGGGTCCTTATCCGGGAGAGACCCAGTACTTC. This translates into CASSGGPYPGETQYF.

This clone occurred a few times. The chain links TRBV6-6 to TRBJ2-2; no firm D call. The germline V gene has CDR1 MNHNY and CDR2 SVGAGI (reference sequence). V lost 3 bases and J 6 bases, leaving 5 bases between the germline ends. The CDR3 totals 12 residues. The CDR3 DNA is TGTGCCAGCAGTTATGGCGCCGGGGAGCTGTTTTTT. Encoded protein: CASSYGAGELFF.

This chain connects TRBV7-2 to TRBJ2-2; 9 bases line up with TRBD1. Germline V CDR1 and CDR2: SGHTA, FQGNSA. The junction had 3 bases not matched to a gene; V was cut back by 5 bases and J by 8 bases. This CDR3 region has 13 residues. The CDR3 region is CASSEQGAGELFF. CDR3 nucleotides: TGTGCCAGCAGCGAACAGGGGGCGGGGGAGCTGTTTTTT. Combining the CDR3 with reference TRBV7-2 and TRBJ2-2 gives the whole variable domain GAGVSQSPSNKVTEKGKDVELRCDPISGHTALYWYRQSLGQGLEFLIYFQGNSAPDKSGLPSDRFSAERTGGSVSTLTIQRTQQEDSAVYLCASSEQGAGELFFGEGSRLTVL.

V and J are TRBV6-4 and TRBJ2-2; D possibly corresponds to TRBD1 (5 bases). V lost 2 bases and J 6 bases, leaving 7 bases between the germline ends. The CDR3 is 13 residues long. Germline lookup yields CDR1 MRHNA and CDR2 SNTAGT. CDR3 DNA: TGTGCCAGCAGTGACCGACAGTCCGGGGAGCTGTTTTTT. Encoded protein: CASSDRQSGELFF.

V usage is TRBV21-1 and J usage is TRBJ2-1. TRBV21-1 is noted as a pseudogene. CDR3 size: 15 residues. CDR3 region: CASSKLGRIYNEQFF. The CDR3 nucleotides read TGTGCCAGCAGCAAATTGGGACGGATCTACAATGAGCAGTTCTTC.

The chain joins TRBV6-5 to TRBJ2-5, with a tentative D call TRBD2 (5 bases). Trimming took 9 bases from V and 4 from J, leaving 15 bases between them. This CDR3 has 13 residues. Per the germline V gene, CDR1 is MNHEY and CDR2 is SVGAGI. The CDR3 sequence is CASRTPSTETQYF. The CDR3 DNA is TGTGCCAGTAGGACTCCATCCACAGAGACCCAGTACTTC.

The table lists this clone with a few counts. The chain recombines TRBV19 with TRBJ1-2, with 7 bases aligning to TRBD1. The CDR3 covers 14 residues. V dropped 6 bases and J dropped 2; count of bases not matched to a gene: 6. Germline CDR1 and CDR2: LNHDA and SQIVND (reference sequence). The DNA of the CDR3 is TGTGCCAGTAGCCTTGACAGGGAGAACTATGGCTACACCTTC. This translates into CASSLDRENYGYTF.

The chain carries TRBV6-5 and TRBJ2-1; TRBD1 aligns across 7 bases. J was trimmed by 8 bases and V by 6 bases; bases with no gene match: 1. The germline CDR1 and CDR2 sequences are MNHEY and SVGAGI. The CDR3 has 11 amino acids. For the CDR3, the DNA is TGTGCCAGCAGCCAGGGGGATGAGCAGTTCTTC. Protein: CASSQGDEQFF.

This clone has only a few counts. The chain carries TRBV7-6 and TRBJ1-1, with D unresolved. Germline V gene data show CDR1 as SGHVS and CDR2 as FNYEAQ. Trimming left V 3 bases short and J 0 bases short, with 11 bases between. The CDR3 runs 15 residues. In nucleotides, the CDR3 is TGTGCCAGCAGCTTGCGAGAGGCGGTGAACACTGAAGCTTTCTTT. Translating it yields CASSLREAVNTEAFF.

This clone was seen just once. This chain connects TRBV19 to TRBJ2-7, with a weak D call TRBD2 (5 bases). CDR1 is LNHDA and CDR2 is SQIVND in the germline V gene (reference sequence). V shed 5 bases and J shed 0 bases, with 11 bases lying between them. CDR3 length: 14 amino acids. Here the CDR3 reads CASSEDSISYEQYF. The CDR3 DNA follows: TGTGCCAGTAGTGAGGACTCCATCTCCTACGAGCAGTACTTC.

The V call is TRBV29-1, the J call TRBJ2-3; no firm D call. The CDR3 is made up of 12 amino acids. The V gene's germline CDR1 is SQVTM and CDR2 ANQGSEA. Trimming left V 4 bases short and J 0 bases short, with 5 bases between. This CDR3 is CSVGASTDTQYF. The DNA of the CDR3 is TGCAGCGTTGGAGCTAGCACAGATACGCAGTATTTT.

The gene calls are TRBV5-6 and TRBJ1-5; the match to TRBD1 covers 9 bases. The CDR3 sequence is 16 residues long. J gave up 0 bases and V 4 bases, and 5 bases lay outside the gene matches. The germline CDR1 and CDR2 sequences are SGHDT and YYEEEE. The CDR3: CASSHGTGSSNQPQHF. CDR3 nucleotide sequence: TGTGCCAGCAGCCATGGGACAGGGAGTAGCAATCAGCCCCAGCATTTT.

This clone was seen a single time. V gene TRBV28 combines with J gene TRBJ2-7; tentatively, D is TRBD2 (5 bases). CDR1 is MDHEN and CDR2 is SYDVKM in the germline V gene. The CDR3 contains 16 residues. The ends were cut back, 4 bases at V and 6 bases at J, with 22 bases in the middle. CDR3 in amino acids: CASSSRSAVSSREQYV. CDR3 coding DNA: TGTGCCAGCAGTTCCCGATCAGCGGTTAGTTCGCGCGAGCAGTACGTC.

This chain links TRBV7-9 with TRBJ2-3; 8 nucleotides match TRBD1. This CDR3 has 14 residues. Germline trimming cut 2 bases from V and 4 bases from J; bases unmatched to any gene: 2. Per the germline V gene, CDR1 is SEHNR and CDR2 is FQNEAQ (reference sequence). This chain's CDR3 is CASSLQGAPDTQYF. CDR3 sequence (DNA): TGTGCCAGCAGCTTACAGGGGGCCCCAGATACGCAGTATTTT.

This rearrangement joins TRBV5-1 to TRBJ2-5; 10 bases align to TRBD1. This CDR3 has 14 residues. CDR1 is SGHRS and CDR2 is YFSETQ in the germline V gene. The V segment lost 7 bases and the J segment 7 bases; nucleotides outside the gene matches: 10. Here the CDR3 reads CASGPTGGDGTQYF. The CDR3 bases are TGCGCCAGCGGTCCGACAGGGGGCGACGGGACCCAGTACTTC.

The CDR3 spells CASSPQGGGYADTQYF. The CDR3 DNA is TGTGCCAGCTCACCTCAGGGCGGCGGGTACGCAGATACGCAGTATTTT. This chain links TRBV18 with TRBJ2-3; possibly TRBD1 or TRBD2 for D (5 bases each). The CDR3 totals 16 residues. V was cut by 3 bases and J by 4 bases, with 17 bases left in between. Germline V lookup: CDR1 KGHSH, CDR2 LQKENI.

The gene calls are TRBV11-2 and TRBJ2-3; no clear D. CDR3 length equals 12 residues. The ends were cut back, 5 bases at V and 6 bases at J, with 9 bases in the middle. Germline values: CDR1 SGHAT, CDR2 FQNNGV. DNA for the CDR3: TGTGCCAGCAGCCCCAGTGGGGATACGCAGTATTTT. Translating it yields CASSPSGDTQYF. The full variable domain, in which reference TRBV11-2 and TRBJ2-3 provide the parts outside the CDR3, is EAGVAQSPRYKIIEKRQSVAFWCNPISGHATLYWYQQILGQGPKLLIQFQNNGVVDDSQLPKDRFSAERLKGVDSTLKIQPAKLEDSAVYLCASSPSGDTQYFGPGTRLTVL.

V usage is TRBV5-1 and J usage is TRBJ1-1; D unresolved. Between the trimmed V and J ends, which lost 5 bases and 5 bases, there was a span of 10 bases. The CDR3 is 12 amino acids. Looked up from germline, CDR1 is SGHRS and CDR2 is YFSETQ. CDR3 nucleotide sequence: TGCGCCAGCAGAGACCCGGGAACTGAAGCTTTCTTT. Protein sequence: CASRDPGTEAFF.

The chain recombines TRBV2 with TRBJ1-5, with D perhaps TRBD1 (5 bases). V dropped 2 bases and J dropped 9 bases, with 14 bases sitting between them. The CDR3 is 14 residues long. Germline V lookup: CDR1 SNHLY, CDR2 FYNNEI. The CDR3 loop reads CASSERGSGAPQHF. CDR3 in DNA: TGTGCCAGCAGTGAAAGGGGTTCAGGCGCGCCCCAGCATTTT.

The chain employs TRBV30 and TRBJ1-5; D is uncertain. Trimming removed 2 bases at V and 2 bases at J, with 7 bases between. CDR1 and CDR2 (germline): GTSNPN, SVGIG (reference sequence). The CDR3 covers 13 residues. The CDR3 loop reads CAWSRQGNQPQHF. Written as DNA, the CDR3 is TGTGCCTGGAGTAGACAAGGCAATCAGCCCCAGCATTTT.

The V call is TRBV27, the J call TRBJ1-2; D may be TRBD1 (6 bases). In germline, CDR1 is MNHEY, CDR2 SMNVEV (reference sequence). The CDR3 is 14 amino acids. Trimming stripped 3 bases from V and 4 bases from J, with 12 bases between. The CDR3 bases are TGTGCCAGCAGTTTCCAGGGGAGAGGCTATGGCTACACCTTC. Translating gives CASSFQGRGYGYTF.

The rearrangement joins TRBV12-5 to TRBJ2-7; tentative D call: TRBD1 (6 bases). CDR3 size: 13 residues. Germline V gives CDR1 LGHNT, CDR2 FRNRAP. V shed 6 bases and J shed 2 bases, with 11 bases lying between them. CDR3 nucleotide sequence: TGTGCTAGTGGCCGGACAGACACCTACGAGCAGTACGTC. It encodes CASGRTDTYEQYV.

V usage is TRBV6-1 and J usage is TRBJ2-1; the D is unclear. This CDR3 has 17 amino acids. Trimming took 3 bases from V and 8 from J, leaving 23 bases between them. Per germline, CDR1 MNHNS and CDR2 SASEGT. The chain's CDR3 is CASSDRTSPWKVDEQFF. The CDR3 DNA reads TGTGCCAGCAGTGACCGGACCTCGCCGTGGAAGGTGGATGAGCAGTTCTTC.